This TCR beta chain was recovered during a study of spatial heterogeneity in lung cancer (dated by TCRdb to about 2019). Study-wide context: Donors were some 70 patients with early-stage, untreated non-small cell lung cancer from the lung TRACERx cohort. Follow-up PBMC samples were sequenced whenever the samples were available, and the median time to follow-up was two to three years after resection. Beta-chain transcripts were consistently detected in greater numbers than alpha-chain transcripts, which likely reflects a higher abundance of beta-chain transcripts. In the raw uncorrected reads, each unique combination of TCR and UMI appeared on average more than ten times. In non-small cell lung cancer, the study made a quantitative comparison of TCR alpha and beta repertoires among multiple tumor regions, matched nontumor lung and blood. Nonsynonymous mutation counts, determined by whole-exome sequencing of tumor tissue, were related to TCR repertoire features. Both alpha and beta chains were TCR-sequenced in samples taken at surgery, namely 220 tumor regions, approximately 63 matched nontumor lung samples and approximately 58 PBMC samples.

As concerns this clonotype: The antigen it recognizes is unknown. No quality values exist for individual bases; no much larger clone is one base distant.

The method was 5' RACE. Sequencing took place on a NextSeq 500. To allow correction of PCR and sequencing errors, the TCR library protocol tagged every TCR cDNA molecule with a unique molecular identifier. In the paper's pipeline: Decombinator tools were used for TCR identification, UMI-based error correction and CDR3 extraction. Expanded TCRs were defined as those above a frequency of 2 per 1,000, corresponding to the top 1% of the tumor frequency distribution. Renyi diversity was calculated using the R vegan package after each repertoire was subsampled 100 times to 5,000 TCRs. CDR3 similarity networks were built from amino acid triplet string-kernel similarity, with CDR3s being connected when pairwise similarity was above 0.82. Clones were called with MiXCR by TCRdb after fastp trimmed the public reads at Q25, and only in-frame beta chains were retained. Duplicate CDR3 protein sequences are folded into a single record with the most common DNA and genes. TCRdb, rather than the study authors, made the V and J calls. The sample includes 95,000 to 130,000 distinct CDR3 sequences, with over 9% observed a single time. 15% to 20% of the sample lies in the top ten.

Study-level results and caveats: Comparisons of baseline and follow-up blood repertoires included only 14 patients. Ubiquitous expanded tumor TCRs were found in blood more often at tumor resection than at routine follow-up. Additional single-cell paired TCR alpha and beta sequencing was considered necessary to confirm, at a functional level, the hypothesis that regional TCRs recognize regional mutations.

This specimen's time point label, per the study, means: blood at routine non-recurrence follow-up after resection. For TCR sequencing, whole RNA was extracted from tumor and nontumor lung tissue, or from cryopreserved PBMC samples, and no cell sorting was done. Only patients for whom sufficient RNA was available from at least two tumor regions were selected for TCR sequencing. Sequenced here: PBMCs, sampled at follow-up. The sequence was obtained from a male donor with early-stage non-small cell lung cancer.

The base sequence is TGTGCCAGCGCTCCGCCCGGCAAGGGGGGGCCTGCCGGCGAGACCCAGTACTTC. Translated, this is CASAPPGKGGPAGETQYF. The rearrangement joined TRBV12-3 or TRBV12-4 to TRBJ2-5; the best D guess is TRBD2, with 7 bases matching. The CDR3 covers 18 residues, taking in both the cysteine and the phenylalanine. Only the CDR3 region is kept as DNA, spanning 54 bases read in frame from base 1. The trim is 8 bases for V and 5 bases for J, with a gap of 30 bases between the germline ends.